This T cell receptor (beta chain) was profiled in a study of blood T cell repertoires in COVID-19. Study overall: Acute and convalescent COVID-19 specimens originated in the United States, Italy and Spain. Nucleic acid was either cDNA or gDNA, and it came from T cells, B-cell-depleted T cells, or PBMCs.

Only in-frame clones appear in the TCRdb table, and some are missing; sequencing was by immunoSEQ multiplex PCR. The data show 450,000 or so clones, roughly 88% seen once. Participant age was roughly 18 to 100 years, and participants resided in about two dozen US areas. Membership in each cohort depended on participant-reported clinical history. V was clipped by 5 bases and J by 6 bases, with 18 bases between them. Germline V gene data show CDR1 as KGHSH and CDR2 as LQKENI. The CDR3 loop spans 15 amino acids. The sequenced material came from PBMCs or T cells enriched from blood (not recorded which). The TCR sequence derives from a man aged 18-30 years who had recovered from COVID-19. The chain combines TRBV18 with TRBJ2-3; D gene uncertain. The chain's CDR3 is CASSVLASAADTQYF. The DNA of the CDR3 is TGTGCCAGCTCAGTACTGGCCAGCGCAGCGGATACGCAGTATTTT.